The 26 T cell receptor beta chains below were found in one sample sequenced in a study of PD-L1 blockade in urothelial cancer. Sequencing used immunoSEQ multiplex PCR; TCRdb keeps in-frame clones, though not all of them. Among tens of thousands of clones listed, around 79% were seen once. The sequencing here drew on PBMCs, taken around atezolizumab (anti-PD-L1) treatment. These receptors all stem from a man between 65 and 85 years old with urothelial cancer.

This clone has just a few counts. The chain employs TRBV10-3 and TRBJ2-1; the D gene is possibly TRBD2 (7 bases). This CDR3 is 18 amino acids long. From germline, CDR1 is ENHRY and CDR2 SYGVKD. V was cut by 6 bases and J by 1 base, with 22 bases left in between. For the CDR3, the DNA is TGTGCCATCAGCTCCAGGGGAGCGGGGCGAGTTTCCTACAATGAGCAGTTCTTC. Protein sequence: CAISSRGAGRVSYNEQFF.

The CDR3 region is CASSIRRGGTGELFF. In nucleotides, the CDR3 is TGTGCCAGTAGTATACGTAGGGGTGGGACCGGGGAGCTGTTTTTT. The chain couples TRBV19 to TRBJ2-2; tentative D call: TRBD1 (5 bases). The CDR3 has 15 amino acids. V was trimmed by 2 bases and J by 5 bases, leaving 12 bases between them. CDR1 is LNHDA and CDR2 is SQIVND in the germline V gene (reference sequence).

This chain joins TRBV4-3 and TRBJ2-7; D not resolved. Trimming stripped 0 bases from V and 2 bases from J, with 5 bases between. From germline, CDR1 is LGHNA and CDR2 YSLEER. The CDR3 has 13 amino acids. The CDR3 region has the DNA TGCGCCAGCAGCCAAGATCAGGCCTACGAGCAGTACTTC. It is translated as CASSQDQAYEQYF.

The CDR3 sequence is CASSALQDPNTEAFF. Here the CDR3 DNA reads TGTGCCAGCAGTGCCCTACAGGACCCTAACACTGAAGCTTTCTTT. The V and J genes are TRBV27 and TRBJ1-1; TRBD1 might be the D (5 bases). Germline assignment: CDR1 MNHEY and CDR2 SMNVEV (reference sequence). The CDR3 contains 15 residues. V was clipped by 5 bases and J by 2 bases, with 15 bases between them.

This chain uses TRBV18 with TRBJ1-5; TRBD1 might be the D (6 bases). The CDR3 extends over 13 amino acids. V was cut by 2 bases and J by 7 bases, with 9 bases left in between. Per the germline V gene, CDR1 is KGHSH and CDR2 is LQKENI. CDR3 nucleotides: TGTGCCAGCTCACCATACAGGGACCAGCCCCAGCATTTT. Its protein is CASSPYRDQPQHF.

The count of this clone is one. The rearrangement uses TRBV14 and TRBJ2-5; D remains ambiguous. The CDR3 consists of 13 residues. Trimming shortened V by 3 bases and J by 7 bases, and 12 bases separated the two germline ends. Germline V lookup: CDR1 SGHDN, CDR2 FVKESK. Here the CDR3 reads CASSQVGAGTQYF. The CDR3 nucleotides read TGTGCCAGCAGCCAGGTCGGAGCTGGGACCCAGTACTTC.

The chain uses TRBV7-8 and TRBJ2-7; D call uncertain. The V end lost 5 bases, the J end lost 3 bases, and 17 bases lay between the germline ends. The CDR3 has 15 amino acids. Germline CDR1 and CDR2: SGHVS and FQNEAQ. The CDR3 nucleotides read TGTGCCAGCAGCAGTCTCCGGGTCCGTTTCTACGAGCAGTACTTC. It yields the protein CASSSLRVRFYEQYF.

The CDR3 DNA reads TGTGCCAGCTCACTGGACAGGGTCCAGGGAAAACTGTTTTTT. This translates into CASSLDRVQGKLFF. The V call is TRBV18, the J call TRBJ1-4; 8 positions agree with TRBD1. Germline trimming cut 4 bases from V and 10 bases from J; bases unmatched to any gene: 8. Germline V gene sequence: CDR1 KGHSH, CDR2 LQKENI. The CDR3 extends over 14 amino acids.

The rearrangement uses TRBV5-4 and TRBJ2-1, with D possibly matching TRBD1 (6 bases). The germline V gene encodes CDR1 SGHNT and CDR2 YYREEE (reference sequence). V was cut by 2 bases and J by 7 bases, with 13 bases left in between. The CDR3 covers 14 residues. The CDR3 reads CASSFTGIKNEQFF. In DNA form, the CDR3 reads TGTGCCAGCAGCTTTACAGGGATAAAAAATGAGCAGTTCTTC.

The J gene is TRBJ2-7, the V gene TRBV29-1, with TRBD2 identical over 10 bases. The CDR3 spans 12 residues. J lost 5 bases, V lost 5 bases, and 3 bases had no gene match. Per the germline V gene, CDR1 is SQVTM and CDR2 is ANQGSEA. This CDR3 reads CSVRAGGHEQYF. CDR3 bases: TGCAGCGTTCGAGCGGGGGGGCACGAGCAGTACTTC.

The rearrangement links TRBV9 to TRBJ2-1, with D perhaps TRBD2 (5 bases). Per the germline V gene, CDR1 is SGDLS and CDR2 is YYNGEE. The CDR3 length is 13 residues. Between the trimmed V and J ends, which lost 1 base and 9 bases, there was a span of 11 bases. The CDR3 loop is CASSVRGRPEQFF. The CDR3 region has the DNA TGTGCCAGCAGCGTACGGGGTAGGCCTGAGCAGTTCTTC. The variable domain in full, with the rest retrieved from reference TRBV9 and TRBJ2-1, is DSGVTQTPKHLITATGQRVTLRCSPRSGDLSVYWYQQSLDQGLQFLIQYYNGEERAKGNILERFSAQQFPDLHSELNLSSLELGDSALYFCASSVRGRPEQFFGPGTRLTVL.

CDR3 residues: CASSLMAGTSLVGELFF. The CDR3 DNA follows: TGTGCCAGCAGCTTAATGGCGGGGACTTCCTTGGTCGGGGAGCTGTTTTTT. The chain links TRBV7-2 to TRBJ2-2; tentatively, D is TRBD2 (6 bases). V was shortened by 2 bases and J by 7 bases, with 20 bases between the two germline ends. The CDR3 runs 17 residues. Germline CDR1 SGHTA, CDR2 FQGNSA. Looking up the rest from reference TRBV7-2 and TRBJ2-2 gives the full variable domain: GAGVSQSPSNKVTEKGKDVELRCDPISGHTALYWYRQSLGQGLEFLIYFQGNSAPDKSGLPSDRFSAERTGGSVSTLTIQRTQQEDSAVYLCASSLMAGTSLVGELFFGEGSRLTVL.

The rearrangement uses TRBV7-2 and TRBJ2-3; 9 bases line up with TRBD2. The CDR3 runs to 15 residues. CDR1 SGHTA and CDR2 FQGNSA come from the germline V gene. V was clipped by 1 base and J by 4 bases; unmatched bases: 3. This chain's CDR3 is CASSLGGLASDTQYF. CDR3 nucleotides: TGTGCCAGCAGCTTAGGCGGACTAGCGTCAGATACGCAGTATTTT.

The chain's CDR3 is CASSPTDEKLFF. The CDR3 bases are TGTGCCAGCAGCCCGACAGACGAAAAACTGTTTTTT. The V and J genes are TRBV7-9 and TRBJ1-4, with a weak D call TRBD1 (5 bases). CDR1 SEHNR and CDR2 FQNEAQ come from the germline V gene (reference sequence). This CDR3 has 12 amino acids. Trimming shortened V by 5 bases and J by 8 bases, and 9 bases separated the two germline ends.

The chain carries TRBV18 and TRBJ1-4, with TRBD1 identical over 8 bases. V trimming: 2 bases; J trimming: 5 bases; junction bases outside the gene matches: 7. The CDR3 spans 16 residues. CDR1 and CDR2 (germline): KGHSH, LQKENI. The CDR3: CASSPNRDRRNEKLFF. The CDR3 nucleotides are TGTGCCAGCTCACCAAACCGGGACAGGCGGAATGAAAAACTGTTTTTT.

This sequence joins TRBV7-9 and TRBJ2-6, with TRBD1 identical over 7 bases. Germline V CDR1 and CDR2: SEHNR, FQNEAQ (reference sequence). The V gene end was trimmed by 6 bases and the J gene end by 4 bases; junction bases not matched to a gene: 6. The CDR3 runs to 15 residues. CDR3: CASSSTGAGANVLTF. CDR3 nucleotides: TGTGCCAGCAGTTCCACAGGGGCGGGGGCCAACGTCCTGACTTTC.

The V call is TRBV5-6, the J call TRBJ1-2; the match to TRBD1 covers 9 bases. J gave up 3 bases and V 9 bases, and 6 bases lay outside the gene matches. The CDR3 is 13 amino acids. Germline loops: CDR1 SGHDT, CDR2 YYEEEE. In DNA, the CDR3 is TGTGCCACCCACAGGGGGCTTGACTATGGCTACACCTTC. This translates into CATHRGLDYGYTF.

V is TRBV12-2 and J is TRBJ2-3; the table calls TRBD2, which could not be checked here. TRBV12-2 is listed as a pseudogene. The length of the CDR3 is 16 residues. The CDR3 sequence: CASRLVVGRNADTQYF. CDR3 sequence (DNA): TGTGCAAGTCGCTTAGTTGTCGGGAGGAACGCAGATACGCAGTATTTT.

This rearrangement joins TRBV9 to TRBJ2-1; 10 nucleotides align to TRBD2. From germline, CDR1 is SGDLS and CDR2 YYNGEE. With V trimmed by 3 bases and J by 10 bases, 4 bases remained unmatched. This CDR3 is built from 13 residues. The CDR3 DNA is TGTGCCAGCAGCGCCCAACTAGCGGGGGAGCAGTTCTTC. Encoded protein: CASSAQLAGEQFF. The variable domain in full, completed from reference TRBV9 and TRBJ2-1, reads DSGVTQTPKHLITATGQRVTLRCSPRSGDLSVYWYQQSLDQGLQFLIQYYNGEERAKGNILERFSAQQFPDLHSELNLSSLELGDSALYFCASSAQLAGEQFFGPGTRLTVL.

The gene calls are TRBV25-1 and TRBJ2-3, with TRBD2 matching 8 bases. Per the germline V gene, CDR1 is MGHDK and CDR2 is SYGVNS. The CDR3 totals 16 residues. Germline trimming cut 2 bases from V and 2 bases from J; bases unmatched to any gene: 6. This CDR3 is CASSEGAGGHTDTQYF. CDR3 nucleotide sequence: TGTGCCAGCAGTGAAGGGGCGGGGGGCCACACAGATACGCAGTATTTT.

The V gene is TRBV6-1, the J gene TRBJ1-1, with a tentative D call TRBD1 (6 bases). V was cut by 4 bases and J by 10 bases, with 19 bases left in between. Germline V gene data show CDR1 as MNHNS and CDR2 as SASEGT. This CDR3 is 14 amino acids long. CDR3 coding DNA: TGTGCCAGCAGTGGGAAGCCAGGGGATTTCGGAGCTTTCTTT. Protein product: CASSGKPGDFGAFF.

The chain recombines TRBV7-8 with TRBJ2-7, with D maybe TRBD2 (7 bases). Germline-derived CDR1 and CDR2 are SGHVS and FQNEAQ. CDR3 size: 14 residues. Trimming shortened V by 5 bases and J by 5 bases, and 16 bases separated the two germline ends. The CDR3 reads CASSLGGRVDEQYF. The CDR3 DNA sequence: TGTGCCAGCAGCCTGGGGGGGCGGGTGGACGAGCAGTACTTC.

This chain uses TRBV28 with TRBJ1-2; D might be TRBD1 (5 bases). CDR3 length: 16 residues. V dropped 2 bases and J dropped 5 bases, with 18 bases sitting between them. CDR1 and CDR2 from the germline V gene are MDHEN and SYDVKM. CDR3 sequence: CASSLPSGTAGYGYTF. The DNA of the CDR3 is TGTGCCAGCAGTTTACCCTCCGGCACCGCAGGGTATGGCTACACCTTC.

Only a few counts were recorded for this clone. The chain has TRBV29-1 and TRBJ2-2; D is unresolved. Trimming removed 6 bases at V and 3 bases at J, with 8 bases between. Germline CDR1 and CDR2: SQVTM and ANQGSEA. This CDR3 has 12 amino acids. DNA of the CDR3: TGCAGCGTCCCGGTCGACACCGGGGAGCTGTTTTTT. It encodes CSVPVDTGELFF.

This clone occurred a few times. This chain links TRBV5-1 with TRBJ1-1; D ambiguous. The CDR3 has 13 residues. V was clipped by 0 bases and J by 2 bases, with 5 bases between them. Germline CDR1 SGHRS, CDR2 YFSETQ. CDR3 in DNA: TGCGCCAGCAGCTTGGGAGCAAACACTGAAGCTTTCTTT. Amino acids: CASSLGANTEAFF.

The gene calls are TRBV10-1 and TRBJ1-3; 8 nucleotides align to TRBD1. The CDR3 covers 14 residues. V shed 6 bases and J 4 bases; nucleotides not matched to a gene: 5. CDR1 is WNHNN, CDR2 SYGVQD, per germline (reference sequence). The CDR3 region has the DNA TGCGCCAGCAGGCAGGGGGCTTACGGAAACACCATATATTTT. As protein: CASRQGAYGNTIYF.